One sample yielded the 32 T cell receptor beta chains listed below, sequenced in a study of T cell responses to AZD1222 COVID-19 vaccine. Here immunoSEQ multiplex PCR was the method, and the copy in TCRdb shows in-frame clones only, minus some. The data show 100,000 to 150,000 clones, 70% to 90% seen once. The material sequenced was peripheral blood, taken on day 0 of AZD1222 vaccination. The receptor source for this set is an adult in good health.

The chain employs TRBV29-1 and TRBJ1-5; D is perhaps TRBD1 (6 bases). Germline V lookup: CDR1 SQVTM, CDR2 ANQGSEA. V gave up 7 bases and J gave up 4 bases, with 14 bases separating them. The CDR3 runs to 13 residues. In nucleotides, the CDR3 is TGCAGCGCCGTAGAAGGGGGAAATCAGCCCCAGCATTTT. This codes for CSAVEGGNQPQHF.

The CDR3: CASSYQGLTEAFF. CDR3 sequence (DNA): TGTGCCAGCAGTTACCAGGGCCTCACTGAAGCTTTCTTT. The chain links TRBV6-5 to TRBJ1-1; D might be TRBD1 (5 bases). The CDR3 has 13 residues. Germline V gene lookup returns CDR1 MNHEY and CDR2 SVGAGI. V lost 2 bases, J lost 4 bases, and 8 bases lay in between.

The gene calls are TRBV10-2 and TRBJ2-5; 9 bases match TRBD2. The CDR3 has 13 residues. The germline gives CDR1 WSHSY, CDR2 SAAADI. The V segment lost 5 bases and the J segment 7 bases; nucleotides outside the gene matches: 5. The CDR3 region is CASSIAGEGTQYF. DNA of the CDR3: TGCGCCAGCAGTATAGCGGGAGAGGGGACCCAGTACTTC.

This chain joins TRBV28 and TRBJ1-2; D gene unclear. This CDR3 contains 11 residues. The V gene's germline CDR1 is MDHEN and CDR2 SYDVKM. CDR3 bases: TGTGCTGGAGGAGACGAGAATGGCTACACCTTC. Its protein product is CAGGDENGYTF.

The chain couples TRBV6-1 to TRBJ2-4; D may match TRBD1 or TRBD2 (5 bases each). Germline V lookup: CDR1 MNHNS, CDR2 SASEGT. V lost 8 bases to trimming and J lost 0 bases, with 20 bases between them. CDR3 size: 17 residues. CDR3: CASRGSTGRLAKNIQYF. DNA of the CDR3: TGTGCCAGCCGTGGTTCGACGGGACGGTTAGCCAAAAACATTCAGTACTTC.

The J gene is TRBJ2-7, the V gene TRBV7-2; TRBD1 agrees at 10 bases. CDR1 is SGHTA and CDR2 is FQGNSA in the germline V gene. V shed 4 bases and J 7 bases; nucleotides not matched to a gene: 4. The CDR3 has 13 residues. DNA for the CDR3: TGTGCCAGCAGCTACCGGACAGGGGGAGAGCAGTACTTC. It encodes CASSYRTGGEQYF.

The chain links TRBV7-9 to TRBJ2-7; D is undetermined. V was trimmed by 0 bases and J by 6 bases, leaving 6 bases between them. Looked up from germline, CDR1 is SEHNR and CDR2 is FQNEAQ (reference sequence). This CDR3 has 12 residues. The CDR3: CASSLAVREQYF. In nucleotides, the CDR3 is TGTGCCAGCAGCTTAGCGGTGCGCGAGCAGTACTTC. Based on the CDR3 plus reference TRBV7-9 and TRBJ2-7, the full variable domain is DTGVSQNPRHKITKRGQNVTFRCDPISEHNRLYWYRQTLGQGPEFLTYFQNEAQLEKSRLLSDRFSAERPKGSFSTLEIQRTEQGDSAMYLCASSLAVREQYFGPGTRLTVT.

The chain carries TRBV9 and TRBJ2-1, with D perhaps TRBD2 (6 bases). CDR1 and CDR2 (germline): SGDLS, YYNGEE. This CDR3 region has 15 residues. V was cut by 4 bases and J by 0 bases, with 11 bases left in between. The CDR3 loop reads CASSPRDFSYNEQFF. The DNA for the CDR3 is TGTGCCAGCAGCCCCCGGGACTTCTCCTACAATGAGCAGTTCTTC.

The count of this clone is one. This chain uses TRBV6-5 with TRBJ2-2; D call uncertain. V was shortened by 2 bases and J by 5 bases, with 3 bases between the two germline ends. Germline V CDR1 and CDR2: MNHEY, SVGAGI. The CDR3 loop spans 12 amino acids. The CDR3 loop reads CASSYRTGELFF. The CDR3 DNA reads as TGTGCCAGCAGTTACAGGACCGGGGAGCTGTTTTTT.

Regarding this clone: This sequence may be a read error, since a much larger clone differs from it by one base. The chain has TRBV27 and TRBJ1-5, with D uncertain. Germline assignment: CDR1 MNHEY and CDR2 SMNVEV (reference sequence). CDR3 size: 14 residues. DNA of the CDR3: TGTGCCAGCAGCCTAGCGGCGGACGCGCAGCTCCAGCATTTT. This encodes CASSLAADAQLQHF.

This sequence joins TRBV9 and TRBJ1-1; tentative D call: TRBD1 (5 bases). This CDR3 is 17 amino acids long. Germline V gives CDR1 SGDLS, CDR2 YYNGEE. Trimming shortened V by 0 bases and J by 2 bases, and 17 bases separated the two germline ends. In nucleotides, the CDR3 is TGTGCCAGCAGCGTAGTAGGGACCCGGGGGTACAACACTGAAGCTTTCTTT. As protein: CASSVVGTRGYNTEAFF.

The chain recombines TRBV30 with TRBJ1-6; the D is unclear. The CDR3 totals 13 residues. The V end lost 3 bases, the J end lost 1 base, and 4 bases lay between the germline ends. Germline V gene sequence: CDR1 GTSNPN, CDR2 SVGIG (reference sequence). The DNA for the CDR3 is TGTGCCTGGAGAGAATCCTATAATTCACCCCTCCACTTT. Its protein is CAWRESYNSPLHF.

This clone appeared once. The chain recombines TRBV7-9 with TRBJ1-1; D is perhaps TRBD1 (5 bases). V was cut by 3 bases and J by 5 bases, with 19 bases left in between. This CDR3 comprises 16 residues. Germline CDR1 and CDR2: SEHNR and FQNEAQ (reference sequence). In nucleotides, the CDR3 is TGTGCCAGCAGCTTGGCCGCCCTGAGGGGACGAACTGAAGCTTTCTTT. Translation: CASSLAALRGRTEAFF.

The V and J genes are TRBV6-5 and TRBJ2-7; tentatively, D is TRBD1 (6 bases). V lost 2 bases and J 2 bases, leaving 7 bases between the germline ends. In germline, CDR1 is MNHEY, CDR2 SVGAGI. This CDR3 is built from 13 residues. DNA for the CDR3: TGTGCCAGCAGTTACGACAGGCCCTACGAGCAGTACTTC. Protein product: CASSYDRPYEQYF.

This sequence joins TRBV6-1 and TRBJ2-5; D perhaps matches TRBD1 (7 bases). The CDR3 is 18 amino acids. With 4 bases removed from V and 3 bases from J, the gap between germline ends came to 24 bases. Germline V gives CDR1 MNHNS, CDR2 SASEGT. CDR3 amino acids: CASSGRDSLSGLKETQYF. CDR3 bases: TGTGCCAGCAGTGGCCGGGACAGTCTTAGCGGATTAAAAGAGACCCAGTACTTC.

V usage is TRBV7-3 and J usage is TRBJ2-2; 12 bases fit TRBD2. The CDR3 has 15 residues. Germline CDR1 and CDR2: SGHTA and FQGTGA. The V and J ends lost 5 bases and 4 bases, in that order; junction bases with no gene match: 2. Here the CDR3 reads CASSLAGGATGELFF. The CDR3 DNA follows: TGTGCCAGCAGCCTAGCGGGAGGGGCCACCGGGGAGCTGTTTTTT.

This clone appeared once. The chain is built from TRBV9 and TRBJ1-5; no clear D. The CDR3 extends over 15 amino acids. Germline V lookup: CDR1 SGDLS, CDR2 YYNGEE. V dropped 0 bases and J dropped 7 bases, with 14 bases sitting between them. CDR3 sequence: CASSVERAERQPQHF. CDR3 DNA sequence: TGTGCCAGCAGCGTAGAGAGAGCAGAGAGGCAGCCCCAGCATTTT.

The V and J genes are TRBV6-2 or TRBV6-3 and TRBJ1-2; D call uncertain. CDR3 size: 14 residues. The germline V gene has CDR1 MNHEY and CDR2 SVGEGT. V lost 6 bases and J 4 bases, leaving 15 bases between the germline ends. CDR3 protein: CASSLLPGSYGYTF. The CDR3 nucleotides read TGTGCCAGCAGCCTACTTCCGGGAAGCTATGGCTACACCTTC.

The chain joins TRBV15 to TRBJ2-7; D is possibly TRBD1 or TRBD2 (6 bases each). Looked up from germline, CDR1 is LNHNV and CDR2 is YYDKDF (reference sequence). Trimming stripped 1 base from V and 6 bases from J, with 13 bases between. This CDR3 is 14 amino acids long. Here the CDR3 DNA reads TGTGCCACCAGCAGAGGGACAGTGGAGGGCGAGCAGTACTTC. This sequence encodes CATSRGTVEGEQYF.

V gene TRBV2 combines with J gene TRBJ1-1; D is uncertain. Trimming took 2 bases from V and 1 from J, leaving 8 bases between them. The CDR3 loop spans 14 amino acids. The V gene's germline CDR1 is SNHLY and CDR2 FYNNEI. The CDR3 DNA sequence: TGTGCCAGCAGTGAATTCCGGGAGAACACTGAAGCTTTCTTT. It is translated as CASSEFRENTEAFF. The variable domain in full, completed from reference TRBV2 and TRBJ1-1, reads EPEVTQTPSHQVTQMGQEVILRCVPISNHLYFYWYRQILGQKVEFLVSFYNNEISEKSEIFDDQFSVERPDGSNFTLKIRSTKLEDSAMYFCASSEFRENTEAFFGQGTRLTVV.

V gene TRBV4-3 combines with J gene TRBJ2-1; 12 positions agree with TRBD2. The CDR3 spans 17 residues. Germline CDR1 reads LGHNA; CDR2 reads YSLEER. Germline trimming cut 0 bases from V and 9 bases from J; bases unmatched to any gene: 9. CDR3 region: CASSQDYPGLAGPEQFF. Written as DNA, the CDR3 is TGCGCCAGCAGCCAAGATTACCCGGGACTAGCGGGCCCTGAGCAGTTCTTC.

The chain has TRBV9 and TRBJ2-1, with 9 bases fitting TRBD2. Trimming cost V 1 base and J 9 bases; bases outside gene matches: 8. This CDR3 region has 15 residues. Germline loops: CDR1 SGDLS, CDR2 YYNGEE. In DNA, the CDR3 is TGTGCCAGCAGCGTAACCGCGGGAGGGCCCGGTGAGCAGTTCTTC. This encodes CASSVTAGGPGEQFF.

The J gene is TRBJ1-5, the V gene TRBV15; 8 bases agree with TRBD1. V shed 0 bases, J shed 9 bases, and the junction held 7 bases outside the gene matches. The CDR3 runs to 15 residues. CDR1 is LNHNV and CDR2 is YYDKDF in the germline V gene (reference sequence). The CDR3 DNA reads as TGTGCCACCAGCAGAGATCCGACAGGGGAGGGGCCCCAGCATTTT. Protein: CATSRDPTGEGPQHF. Using reference TRBV15 and TRBJ1-5 for the parts outside the CDR3, the full variable domain is DAMVIQNPRYQVTQFGKPVTLSCSQTLNHNVMYWYQQKSSQAPKLLFHYYDKDFNNEADTPDNFQSRRPNTSFCFLDIRSPGLGDTAMYLCATSRDPTGEGPQHFGDGTRLSIL.

Only a few counts were recorded for this clone. The chain joins TRBV6-1 to TRBJ2-7; weak D call: TRBD1 (6 bases). Trimming took 1 base from V and 4 from J, leaving 14 bases between them. The CDR3 is 15 amino acids. Germline loops: CDR1 MNHNS, CDR2 SASEGT. This CDR3 reads CASSEEAGEGYEQYF. CDR3 sequence (DNA): TGTGCCAGCAGTGAAGAGGCAGGGGAAGGGTACGAGCAGTACTTC.

This clone came up once. The chain uses TRBV7-2 and TRBJ2-5; 7 positions agree with TRBD2. CDR1 is SGHTA, CDR2 FQGNSA, per germline. V shed 5 bases, J shed 1 base, and the junction held 7 bases outside the gene matches. The CDR3 loop spans 15 amino acids. CDR3 protein: CASSPTLAVQETQYF. CDR3 nucleotides: TGTGCCAGCAGCCCAACTCTAGCGGTCCAAGAGACCCAGTACTTC.

J is TRBJ2-3 and V is TRBV7-2; 13 nucleotides line up with TRBD2. Germline V gene lookup returns CDR1 SGHTA and CDR2 FQGNSA. The CDR3 sequence is 18 residues long. The trim removed 5 bases at V and 6 bases at J, leaving 14 bases unmatched. CDR3 loop: CASSPGTSGVGRWDTQYF. DNA of the CDR3: TGTGCCAGCAGCCCAGGGACTAGCGGGGTGGGTCGGTGGGATACGCAGTATTTT. Full variable domain (outside the CDR3, taken from reference TRBV7-2 and TRBJ2-3): GAGVSQSPSNKVTEKGKDVELRCDPISGHTALYWYRQSLGQGLEFLIYFQGNSAPDKSGLPSDRFSAERTGGSVSTLTIQRTQQEDSAVYLCASSPGTSGVGRWDTQYFGPGTRLTVL.

The gene calls are TRBV19 and TRBJ2-3; TRBD1 is a possible D gene (6 bases). The germline CDR1 and CDR2 sequences are LNHDA and SQIVND (reference sequence). The V end lost 2 bases, the J end lost 0 bases, and 12 bases lay between the germline ends. The CDR3 is made up of 16 amino acids. The CDR3 DNA sequence: TGTGCCAGTAGTATACTTGGGGGACACAGCACAGATACGCAGTATTTT. Its protein is CASSILGGHSTDTQYF.

The chain recombines TRBV15 with TRBJ2-7; 8 positions match TRBD1. The CDR3 length is 14 residues. Looked up from germline, CDR1 is LNHNV and CDR2 is YYDKDF (reference sequence). Trimming removed 3 bases from V and 8 bases from J; junction bases left unmatched: 9. DNA for the CDR3: TGTGCCACCAGCAGCGGGGGACAGGCGAGAAAGCAGTACTTC. Translating it yields CATSSGGQARKQYF.

The chain uses TRBV6-4 and TRBJ2-3; TRBD2 matches 7 bases. From germline, CDR1 is MRHNA and CDR2 SNTAGT. V lost 2 bases, J lost 3 bases, and 5 bases stayed unmatched. The CDR3 loop spans 15 amino acids. CDR3: CASSDGRELTDTQYF. The CDR3 bases are TGTGCCAGCAGTGACGGGCGGGAGTTAACAGATACGCAGTATTTT.

The CDR3: CASSHSGRVYEQYF. The DNA of the CDR3 is TGTGCCAGCAGCCATAGCGGGAGAGTCTACGAGCAGTACTTC. This chain connects TRBV11-1 to TRBJ2-7; 9 nucleotides agree with TRBD2. CDR3 length equals 14 residues. Germline values: CDR1 SGHAT, CDR2 FQDESV (reference sequence). V lost 5 bases, J lost 3 bases, and 5 bases stayed unmatched. Looking up the rest from reference TRBV11-1 and TRBJ2-7 gives the full variable domain: EAEVAQSPRYKITEKSQAVAFWCDPISGHATLYWYRQILGQGPELLVQFQDESVVDDSQLPKDRFSAERLKGVDSTLKIQPAELGDSAMYLCASSHSGRVYEQYFGPGTRLTVT.

V and J are TRBV7-2 and TRBJ2-1, with 7 bases identical to TRBD2. J was trimmed by 6 bases and V by 5 bases; bases with no gene match: 10. CDR1 and CDR2 from the germline V gene are SGHTA and FQGNSA. The CDR3 is 15 residues long. CDR3 amino acids: CASSPLGGFGNEQFF. The DNA of the CDR3 is TGTGCCAGCAGCCCCCTCGGGGGGTTTGGCAATGAGCAGTTCTTC.

This chain connects TRBV5-4 to TRBJ2-5; D possibly corresponds to TRBD1 (5 bases). The ends were cut back, 1 base at V and 3 bases at J, with 7 bases in the middle. CDR1 is SGHNT, CDR2 YYREEE, per germline (reference sequence). The CDR3 runs 13 residues. The CDR3 DNA reads TGTGCCAGCAGCTTGCTCAGGGAAGAGACCCAGTACTTC. It codes for CASSLLREETQYF.